Listed below are T cell receptor beta chains from one sample, sequenced in a study of T-cell memory formation after mild COVID-19. Each CDR3 protein gets one entry after TCRdb re-called the 5' RACE reads with MiXCR. The data show about 210,000 distinct CDR3 sequences, with around 25% seen just once and roughly 11% held by the top ten. Sequencing used PBMCs or a T cell subset sorted from them (not recorded which). The receptors were gathered from an adult woman who had mild COVID-19 (a few samples of this study predate the infection). Cell type and time point are not known. Both conserved end residues are part of each CDR3. The D gene is left open where the match is weak. Clone size, where shown, is once, few, many, or a class for clones that have expanded.

v_call: TRBV3-1
j_call: TRBJ2-2
d_call: -
cdr3_length: 15
clone_size: -
cdr3_nt: TGTGCCAGCAGCCATCGCTCTCGACACACCGGGGAGCTGTTTTTT
cdr3_aa: CASSHRSRHTGELFF

v_call: TRBV4-1
j_call: TRBJ1-2
d_call: -
cdr3_length: 14
clone_size: -
cdr3_nt: TGCGCCAGCAGCCAAGATGAGCTCGGCTATGGCTACACCTTC
cdr3_aa: CASSQDELGYGYTF

v_call: TRBV5-1
j_call: TRBJ1-2
d_call: -
cdr3_length: 14
clone_size: few
cdr3_nt: TGCGCCAGCAGCCCGACGACAGGCGGGGCGAGAGACACCTTC
cdr3_aa: CASSPTTGGARDTF

v_call: TRBV7-9
j_call: TRBJ2-1
d_call: TRBD2
cdr3_length: 16
clone_size: few
cdr3_nt: TGTGCCAGCAGCTTAGTAATAGCGGGGGGCCACAATGAGCAGTTCTTC
cdr3_aa: CASSLVIAGGHNEQFF

v_call: TRBV5-1
j_call: TRBJ2-1
d_call: -
cdr3_length: 16
clone_size: -
cdr3_nt: TGCGCCAGCAGCCCAGGACCTGGGACCGACATTAATGAGCAGTTCTTC
cdr3_aa: CASSPGPGTDINEQFF

v_call: TRBV14
j_call: TRBJ2-1
d_call: TRBD1
cdr3_length: 17
clone_size: few
cdr3_nt: TGTGCCAGCAGCCGAATGCCGGGACAGGGGTCCGGCAATGAGCAGTTCTTC
cdr3_aa: CASSRMPGQGSGNEQFF

v_call: TRBV21-1
j_call: TRBJ1-2
d_call: -
cdr3_length: 14
clone_size: few
cdr3_nt: TGTGCCAGCAGCAGTTGGGGACACCACTATGGCTACACCTTC
cdr3_aa: CASSSWGHHYGYTF

v_call: TRBV6-5
j_call: TRBJ1-2
d_call: -
cdr3_length: 14
clone_size: -
cdr3_nt: TGTGCCAGCAGCCCCACGACAGTCTCCTATGGCTACACCTTC
cdr3_aa: CASSPTTVSYGYTF

v_call: TRBV28
j_call: TRBJ1-3
d_call: -
cdr3_length: 13
clone_size: -
cdr3_nt: TGTGCCAGCAGTCTTGGGACTCGAAACACCATATATTTT
cdr3_aa: CASSLGTRNTIYF

v_call: TRBV20-1
j_call: TRBJ1-1
d_call: -
cdr3_length: 13
clone_size: many
cdr3_nt: TGCAGTGCTTATTCGGGGGTTGGGACTGAAGCTTTCTTT
cdr3_aa: CSAYSGVGTEAFF

v_call: TRBV3-1
j_call: TRBJ2-7
d_call: TRBD2
cdr3_length: 20
clone_size: -
cdr3_nt: TGTGCCAGCAGCCAAGAAAACCTCGGACTAGCGGGGAGCTACTCCTACGAGCAGTACTTC
cdr3_aa: CASSQENLGLAGSYSYEQYF

v_call: TRBV7-6
j_call: TRBJ2-2
d_call: -
cdr3_length: 12
clone_size: -
cdr3_nt: TGTGCCAGCACCTTCGACACCGGGGAGCTGTTTTTT
cdr3_aa: CASTFDTGELFF

v_call: TRBV5-5
j_call: TRBJ2-2
d_call: -
cdr3_length: 14
clone_size: few
cdr3_nt: TGTGCCAGCACGGGGACAACGAACACCGGGGAGCTGTTTTTT
cdr3_aa: CASTGTTNTGELFF

v_call: TRBV7-9
j_call: TRBJ1-6
d_call: -
cdr3_length: 15
clone_size: -
cdr3_nt: TGTGCCAGCAGCTCGCGGATCGGAACCGATTCACCCCTCCACTTT
cdr3_aa: CASSSRIGTDSPLHF

v_call: TRBV4-3
j_call: TRBJ1-2
d_call: -
cdr3_length: 16
clone_size: -
cdr3_nt: TGCGCCAGCAGCCAAGAAATGGGTATCCGGTGGGACGGCTACACCTTC
cdr3_aa: CASSQEMGIRWDGYTF

v_call: TRBV9
j_call: TRBJ1-1
d_call: TRBD1
cdr3_length: 14
clone_size: few
cdr3_nt: TGTGCCAGCAGCGGTGGGGACAGCTTCACTGAAGCTTTCTTT
cdr3_aa: CASSGGDSFTEAFF

v_call: TRBV6-2/TRBV6-3
j_call: TRBJ1-1
d_call: -
cdr3_length: 13
clone_size: few
cdr3_nt: TGTGCCAGCAGTACTAACGGGGGCACTGAAGCTTTCTTT
cdr3_aa: CASSTNGGTEAFF

v_call: TRBV6-5
j_call: TRBJ1-1
d_call: -
cdr3_length: 15
clone_size: few
cdr3_nt: TGTGCCAGCAGTTACTTTAGGCGTTTGAACACTGAAGCTTTCTTT
cdr3_aa: CASSYFRRLNTEAFF

v_call: TRBV10-3
j_call: TRBJ2-5
d_call: -
cdr3_length: 13
clone_size: -
cdr3_nt: TGTGCCATCAGTGCGAGGGAACAAGAGACCCAGTACTTC
cdr3_aa: CAISAREQETQYF

v_call: TRBV5-1
j_call: TRBJ2-1
d_call: TRBD2
cdr3_length: 14
clone_size: few
cdr3_nt: TGCGCCAGCAGTACGGGACTAGGGGCGAATGAGCAGTTCTTC
cdr3_aa: CASSTGLGANEQFF

v_call: TRBV7-3
j_call: TRBJ2-1
d_call: -
cdr3_length: 13
clone_size: -
cdr3_nt: TGTGCCAGCAGCCCCCGAGGCGTCACTGAGCAGTTCTTC
cdr3_aa: CASSPRGVTEQFF

v_call: TRBV7-9
j_call: TRBJ2-7
d_call: -
cdr3_length: 13
clone_size: -
cdr3_nt: TGTGCCAGCAGCTCGGGGTCGTTCTACGAGCAGTACTTC
cdr3_aa: CASSSGSFYEQYF

v_call: TRBV7-6
j_call: TRBJ2-1
d_call: TRBD2
cdr3_length: 16
clone_size: -
cdr3_nt: TGTGCCAGCAGCTTCTCGGGGGGGACTTCCTACAATGAGCAGTTCTTC
cdr3_aa: CASSFSGGTSYNEQFF

v_call: TRBV29-1
j_call: TRBJ1-1
d_call: -
cdr3_length: 12
clone_size: -
cdr3_nt: TGCAGCGTTACATTCACGAACACTGAAGCTTTCTTT
cdr3_aa: CSVTFTNTEAFF

v_call: TRBV6-5
j_call: TRBJ1-3
d_call: TRBD1
cdr3_length: 17
clone_size: -
cdr3_nt: TGTGCCAGTCACAGGGGTTCGACAGGGGACTCTGGAAACACCATATATTTT
cdr3_aa: CASHRGSTGDSGNTIYF

v_call: TRBV4-3
j_call: TRBJ2-1
d_call: -
cdr3_length: 14
clone_size: -
cdr3_nt: TGCGCCAGCAGCAGGGACCCCTCCTACAATGAGCAGTTCTTC
cdr3_aa: CASSRDPSYNEQFF

v_call: TRBV5-1
j_call: TRBJ1-3
d_call: TRBD1
cdr3_length: 17
clone_size: -
cdr3_nt: TGCGCCAGCAGCTTGGATTCGCCAGGGGGCCGTGGAAACACCATATATTTT
cdr3_aa: CASSLDSPGGRGNTIYF

v_call: TRBV5-1
j_call: TRBJ2-7
d_call: TRBD2
cdr3_length: 15
clone_size: -
cdr3_nt: TGCGCCAGCAGCTTGCTAACTAGCGGCTCCTACGAGCAGTACTTC
cdr3_aa: CASSLLTSGSYEQYF